What follows is one T cell receptor beta chain and its context. The antigen is unknown. The junction shows a germline mismatch at one end, possibly a read error. The data are from a study of cytomegalovirus exposure and HLA in healthy donors. General study results and limits: That first-cohort TCR clusters tended to co-occur in the roughly 130 validation repertoires was found in a later analysis. Most TCR sequences were seen very rarely across donors, but some public TCRs occurred in many. It was reported that the classifier diagnosed cytomegalovirus status with high specificity and sensitivity in both the original and validation cohorts.

Here immunoSEQ multiplex PCR was the method, and the copy in TCRdb shows in-frame clones only, minus some. The data show 200,000 to 250,000 clones, around nine tenths seen once. Germline V gives CDR1 SGHAT, CDR2 FQDESV (reference sequence). This CDR3 has 14 amino acids. These donors were members of the roughly 110-subject validation cohort, a group separate from the approximately 670-subject first cohort. This sequence originates from a woman under 30 in good health and CMV-seronegative. The genes are TRBV11-1 and TRBJ1-1; tentative D call: TRBD1 (6 bases). Sequencing was done on a sample of PBMCs. CDR3 in amino acids: CASSLTGLKTEAFF. CDR3 nucleotide sequence: TGTGCCAGCAGCTTAACAGGGTTGAAAACTGAAGCTTTCTTT.